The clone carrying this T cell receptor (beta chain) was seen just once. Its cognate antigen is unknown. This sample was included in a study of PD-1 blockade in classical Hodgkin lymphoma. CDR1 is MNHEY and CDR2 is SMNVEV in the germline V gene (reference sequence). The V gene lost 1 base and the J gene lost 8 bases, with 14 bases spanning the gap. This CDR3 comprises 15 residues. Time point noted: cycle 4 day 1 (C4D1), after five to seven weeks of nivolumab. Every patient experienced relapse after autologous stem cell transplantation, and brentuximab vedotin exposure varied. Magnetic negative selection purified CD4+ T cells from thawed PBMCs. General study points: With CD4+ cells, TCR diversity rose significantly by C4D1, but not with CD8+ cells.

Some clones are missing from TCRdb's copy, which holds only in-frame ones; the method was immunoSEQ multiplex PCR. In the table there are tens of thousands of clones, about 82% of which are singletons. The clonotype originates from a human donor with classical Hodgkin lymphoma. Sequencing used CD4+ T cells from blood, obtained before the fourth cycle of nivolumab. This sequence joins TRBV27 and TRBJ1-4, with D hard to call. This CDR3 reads CASSLWSEAGEKLFF. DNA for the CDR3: TGTGCCAGCAGTTTATGGAGCGAGGCTGGCGAAAAACTGTTTTTT.